This record covers a single T cell receptor (beta chain). V was clipped by 4 bases and J by 7 bases; unmatched bases: 5. There are 15 residues in the CDR3. CDR1 and CDR2 from the germline V gene are SGHAT and FQNNGV. This sample was included in a study of cytomegalovirus exposure and HLA in healthy donors. A multiplex PCR was run with 60 Vbeta primers and 13 Jbeta primers. Profiling relied on immunoSEQ multiplex PCR, and the TCRdb table lists in-frame clones only, not all of them. Of 240,000 or so clones listed, roughly 87% were seen once; the top ten hold 4.5% to 6%. The source material was PBMCs. The source of this sequence is a woman aged 40 to 55 in good health and CMV-seropositive. The chain carries TRBV11-2 and TRBJ2-3; 13 positions agree with TRBD2. The CDR3 sequence: CASSSLAGGPYTQYF. The CDR3 coding sequence is TGTGCCAGCAGCTCACTAGCGGGGGGGCCGTATACGCAGTATTTT.